This entry lists 26 T cell receptor beta chains sequenced from one sample in a study of cytomegalovirus exposure and HLA in healthy donors. Clones were sequenced by immunoSEQ multiplex PCR, and TCRdb holds only the in-frame ones, with some missing. The table shows 150,000 to 200,000 clones, with around four fifths occurring only once. Sequencing was performed on PBMCs. Receptors originate from a man aged 30-40 years in good health and CMV-seropositive.

DNA of the CDR3: TGTGCCAGCAGCTCACTGACTAGCGGGAGGAGCTCCTACGAGCAGTACTTC. Encoded protein: CASSSLTSGRSSYEQYF. The gene calls are TRBV11-2 and TRBJ2-7; 13 bases are shared with TRBD2. This CDR3 region has 17 residues. Germline-derived CDR1 and CDR2 are SGHAT and FQNNGV. V shed 4 bases and J 0 bases; nucleotides not matched to a gene: 6.

The J gene is TRBJ1-2, the V gene TRBV5-1, with TRBD1 identical over 9 bases. The CDR3 has 16 amino acids. J lost 7 bases, V lost 4 bases, and 14 bases had no gene match. CDR1 and CDR2 from the germline V gene are SGHRS and YFSETQ. The CDR3 DNA sequence: TGCGCCAGCAGCACCCTGACAGGGGGACAGGGAGGTGGCTACACCTTC. Its protein product is CASSTLTGGQGGGYTF.

The chain combines TRBV7-3 with TRBJ1-1; D perhaps matches TRBD1 (6 bases). CDR1 is SGHTA and CDR2 is FQGTGA in the germline V gene. This CDR3 spans 15 amino acids. V was cut by 2 bases and J by 3 bases, with 13 bases left in between. The CDR3 spells CASSLGGRRDTEAFF. The CDR3 region has the DNA TGTGCCAGCAGCTTAGGGGGCCGAAGGGACACTGAAGCTTTCTTT.

CDR3 amino acids: CASSSPGLAGSPSSYNEQFF. The CDR3 region has the DNA TGTGCCAGCAGCTCTCCGGGACTAGCGGGGTCCCCGAGCTCCTACAATGAGCAGTTCTTC. V is TRBV9 and J is TRBJ2-1; 13 bases are shared with TRBD2. The CDR3 runs to 20 residues. Trimming cost V 4 bases and J 0 bases; bases outside gene matches: 13. The germline V gene encodes CDR1 SGDLS and CDR2 YYNGEE. Full variable domain (rest looked up from reference TRBV9 and TRBJ2-1): DSGVTQTPKHLITATGQRVTLRCSPRSGDLSVYWYQQSLDQGLQFLIQYYNGEERAKGNILERFSAQQFPDLHSELNLSSLELGDSALYFCASSSPGLAGSPSSYNEQFFGPGTRLTVL.

The chain uses TRBV9 and TRBJ2-3, with 11 bases lining up with TRBD2. Unmatched junction bases numbered 4, after V lost 0 bases and J lost 4 bases. The CDR3 runs 16 residues. The germline V gene has CDR1 SGDLS and CDR2 YYNGEE. As DNA, the CDR3 is TGTGCCAGCAGCGTAGGAAGTAGCGGGGGGGCAGATACGCAGTATTTT. Translated, it gives CASSVGSSGGADTQYF.

V gene TRBV5-1 combines with J gene TRBJ2-2, with 12 bases fitting TRBD1. Losses at the gene ends were 2 bases for V and 5 bases for J; bases not matched to a gene: 10. This CDR3 comprises 18 residues. Germline assignment: CDR1 SGHRS and CDR2 YFSETQ. The CDR3 DNA follows: TGCGCCAGCAGCTTCCGGGACAGGGGGCGTGAAGATACCGGGGAGCTGTTTTTT. This encodes CASSFRDRGREDTGELFF. Variable domain in full (rest from reference TRBV5-1 and TRBJ2-2): KAGVTQTPRYLIKTRGQQVTLSCSPISGHRSVSWYQQTPGQGLQFLFEYFSETQRNKGNFPGRFSGRQFSNSRSEMNVSTLELGDSALYLCASSFRDRGREDTGELFFGEGSRLTVL.

The chain is built from TRBV4-3 and TRBJ2-3; TRBD1 aligns across 11 bases. The CDR3 runs 15 residues. Looked up from germline, CDR1 is LGHNA and CDR2 is YSLEER. Trimming took 4 bases from V and 1 from J; bases not matched to a gene: 1. The chain's CDR3 is CASSLGQGGTDTQYF. DNA for the CDR3: TGCGCCAGCAGCCTGGGACAGGGGGGCACAGATACGCAGTATTTT.

V gene TRBV27 combines with J gene TRBJ1-1; the D is unclear. The CDR3 totals 12 residues. Looked up from germline, CDR1 is MNHEY and CDR2 is SMNVEV (reference sequence). The DNA of the CDR3 is TGTGCTAGCGGGGTGGGGAGGACTGAAGCTTTCTTT. Protein: CASGVGRTEAFF.

A few counts support this clone. The chain employs TRBV7-2 and TRBJ2-7; D call uncertain. V was clipped by 6 bases and J by 3 bases, with 6 bases between them. Germline values: CDR1 SGHTA, CDR2 FQGNSA. CDR3 length: 11 residues. CDR3 protein: CASRLGYEQYF. CDR3 DNA: TGTGCCAGCAGGCTCGGCTACGAGCAGTACTTC.

This chain uses TRBV7-9 with TRBJ2-3, with TRBD2 matching over 9 bases. The CDR3 loop spans 14 amino acids. With 2 bases clipped from V and 5 bases from J, the junction kept 2 bases outside the gene matches. Germline lookup yields CDR1 SEHNR and CDR2 FQNEAQ (reference sequence). CDR3 in DNA: TGTGCCAGCAGCTTACCAGCGGGAGGAGATACGCAGTATTTT. This gives the protein CASSLPAGGDTQYF.

This clone showed up just once. This sequence joins TRBV5-8 and TRBJ2-7; TRBD1 matches at 8 bases. The trim removed 4 bases at V and 1 base at J, leaving 1 base unmatched. The CDR3 totals 13 residues. Germline CDR1 reads SGHTS; CDR2 reads YDEGEE. For the CDR3, the DNA is TGTGCCAGCAGCCGGACAGGGTCCTACGAGCAGTACTTC. Translated, it gives CASSRTGSYEQYF.

The V call is TRBV7-8, the J call TRBJ2-1, with 8 bases aligning to TRBD1. Germline V gene data show CDR1 as SGHVS and CDR2 as FQNEAQ. The CDR3 loop spans 16 amino acids. V lost 5 bases, J lost 8 bases, and 14 bases stayed unmatched. The CDR3 region is CASSLLDSDRGDEQFF. DNA for the CDR3: TGTGCCAGCAGCCTACTGGATTCAGACAGGGGAGATGAGCAGTTCTTC.

The chain employs TRBV18 and TRBJ1-2, with D tentatively TRBD1 (5 bases). Trimming took off 4 bases at V and 3 bases at J, with 15 bases between the two ends. Per the germline V gene, CDR1 is KGHSH and CDR2 is LQKENI. The CDR3 sequence is 15 residues long. CDR3 DNA sequence: TGTGCCAGCTCACTCCGACAGACCCCCTACTATGGCTACACCTTC. Its translation is CASSLRQTPYYGYTF.

The CDR3 spells CASSGRGGAGFETQYF. CDR3 coding DNA: TGTGCCAGCAGCGGTAGAGGGGGGGCCGGATTTGAGACCCAGTACTTC. The V gene is TRBV9, the J gene TRBJ2-5, with a possible D match to TRBD2 (7 bases). This CDR3 comprises 16 residues. Germline CDR1 SGDLS, CDR2 YYNGEE. Trimming cost V 3 bases and J 5 bases, with 20 bases left between them.

The chain couples TRBV6-5 to TRBJ1-2, with D maybe TRBD1 (6 bases). This CDR3 has 16 residues. Trimming cost V 0 bases and J 6 bases, with 17 bases left between them. Germline values: CDR1 MNHEY, CDR2 SVGAGI. The CDR3 region has the DNA TGTGCCAGCAGTTACTCTCAGACAGGCCTGGGGGATGGCTACACCTTC. It encodes CASSYSQTGLGDGYTF.

The genes are TRBV18 and TRBJ2-3; 15 bases are a match to TRBD2. Germline loops: CDR1 KGHSH, CDR2 LQKENI. The V segment lost 3 bases and the J segment 4 bases; nucleotides outside the gene matches: 2. The CDR3 covers 16 residues. Written as DNA, the CDR3 is TGTGCCAGCTCACCTGGGACTAGCGGGGGGTCAGATACGCAGTATTTT. This sequence encodes CASSPGTSGGSDTQYF.

The chain joins TRBV19 to TRBJ1-5, with D maybe TRBD1 (5 bases). This CDR3 contains 20 residues. CDR1 is LNHDA, CDR2 SQIVND, per germline (reference sequence). Trimming removed 3 bases from V and 4 bases from J, with 28 bases in between. This CDR3 reads CASSMRRLRQGGYRNQPQHF. The CDR3 nucleotides are TGTGCCAGTAGTATGAGGAGGCTGAGGCAGGGAGGGTATAGAAATCAGCCCCAGCATTTT.

This clone was detected a few times. The V and J genes are TRBV14 and TRBJ1-2; D is uncertain. The germline V gene has CDR1 SGHDN and CDR2 FVKESK. V was shortened by 0 bases and J by 4 bases, with 9 bases between the two germline ends. This CDR3 is 14 amino acids long. The CDR3 here is CASSQDAVSYGYTF. The CDR3 DNA sequence: TGTGCCAGCAGCCAAGATGCAGTCAGCTATGGCTACACCTTC.

CDR3 bases: TGTGCCTGGAATTGGGAGGGGCAGCCCCAGCATTTT. Its translation is CAWNWEGQPQHF. The J gene is TRBJ1-5, the V gene TRBV30, with D possibly TRBD1 on 5 matching bases. This CDR3 has 12 amino acids. Trimming took 4 bases from V and 7 from J, leaving 11 bases between them. CDR1 and CDR2 from the germline V gene are GTSNPN and SVGIG (reference sequence).

The chain recombines TRBV27 with TRBJ2-1; possible D gene TRBD1, 6 bases. This CDR3 is built from 13 residues. Germline CDR1 reads MNHEY; CDR2 reads SMNVEV (reference sequence). Trimming took off 2 bases at V and 9 bases at J, with 11 bases between the two ends. Here the CDR3 reads CASSLGQGSEQFF. The CDR3 DNA reads TGTGCCAGCAGTTTAGGGCAGGGGAGTGAGCAGTTCTTC.

CDR3 sequence reads: CSVPHGAGIKYGYTF. The CDR3 region has the DNA TGCAGCGTTCCCCATGGGGCAGGGATTAAGTATGGCTACACCTTC. The chain uses TRBV29-1 and TRBJ1-2; D perhaps matches TRBD1 (5 bases). Germline lookup yields CDR1 SQVTM and CDR2 ANQGSEA. V lost 5 bases and J 5 bases, leaving 21 bases between the germline ends. The CDR3 is 15 amino acids.

This chain connects TRBV5-5 to TRBJ1-1; D might be TRBD1 (6 bases). CDR1 and CDR2 (germline): SGHKS, YYEKEE (reference sequence). V lost 0 bases and J lost 3, with 12 bases in between. The CDR3 sequence is 15 residues long. This chain's CDR3 is CASSLDLTGYTEAFF. The CDR3 coding sequence is TGTGCCAGCAGCTTGGACTTAACAGGGTACACTGAAGCTTTCTTT. Full variable domain (remainder filled in from reference TRBV5-5 and TRBJ1-1): DAGVTQSPTHLIKTRGQQVTLRCSPISGHKSVSWYQQVLGQGPQFIFQYYEKEERGRGNFPDRFSARQFPNYSSELNVNALLLGDSALYLCASSLDLTGYTEAFFGQGTRLTVV.

The V gene is TRBV11-2, the J gene TRBJ2-1; D possibly corresponds to TRBD2 (6 bases). CDR1 SGHAT and CDR2 FQNNGV come from the germline V gene. The V end was cut by 6 bases, the J end by 0 bases, with 9 bases between. The CDR3 totals 14 residues. CDR3 amino acids: CASRGGSSYNEQFF. The DNA for the CDR3 is TGTGCCAGCAGGGGGGGAAGCTCCTACAATGAGCAGTTCTTC.

The gene calls are TRBV11-2 and TRBJ2-7; 12 bases match TRBD1. The V gene end was trimmed by 4 bases and the J gene end by 5 bases; junction bases not matched to a gene: 3. There are 14 residues in the CDR3. From germline, CDR1 is SGHAT and CDR2 FQNNGV. CDR3 sequence (DNA): TGTGCCAGCAGCTGGGACAGGGGGCGGGACGAGCAGTACTTC. Translation: CASSWDRGRDEQYF.

The chain is built from TRBV9 and TRBJ2-1; 8 bases map to TRBD2. The CDR3 spans 16 residues. J gave up 2 bases and V 4 bases, and 8 bases lay outside the gene matches. CDR1 is SGDLS, CDR2 YYNGEE, per germline. CDR3 nucleotides: TGTGCCAGCAGCCTTTTGAGCGGGGGTACCTACAATGAGCAGTTCTTC. Its translation: CASSLLSGGTYNEQFF.

This chain joins TRBV19 and TRBJ2-1, with 12 bases that match TRBD1. The J segment lost 8 bases and the V segment lost 6 bases, leaving 5 bases of the junction unmatched. Germline V CDR1 and CDR2: LNHDA, SQIVND (reference sequence). The length of the CDR3 is 14 residues. CDR3: CASSPGQGADEQFF. The CDR3 nucleotides read TGTGCCAGTAGCCCGGGACAGGGGGCGGATGAGCAGTTCTTC.